The 29 T cell receptor beta chains listed next were all sequenced from one sample in a study of shared clonotypes between healthy human individuals. Profiling relied on immunoSEQ multiplex PCR, and the TCRdb table lists in-frame clones only, not all of them. The sample carries 85,000 to 100,000 clones, 60% to 75% recorded once. Sequencing was done on a sample of memory CD8+ T cells sorted from blood. Subset denoted: CD45RO+ cells pooled with CCR7-negative TemRA cells. The receptor set was obtained from a man aged 30-40 years in good health.

This chain connects TRBV6-6 to TRBJ2-1; D gene ambiguous. V lost 5 bases, J lost 1 base, and 12 bases lay in between. CDR3 length: 15 residues. The germline V gene has CDR1 MNHNY and CDR2 SVGAGI (reference sequence). The CDR3 DNA reads as TGTGCCAGCAGTCCCGTGACGGAGTCCTACAATGAGCAGTTCTTC. It codes for CASSPVTESYNEQFF.

The genes are TRBV2 and TRBJ2-7; no firm D call. Trimming removed 4 bases at V and 3 bases at J, with 7 bases between. Germline V CDR1 and CDR2: SNHLY, FYNNEI. The CDR3 extends over 12 amino acids. The CDR3 bases are TGTGCCAGCAGTGGAGTGTACTACGAGCAGTACTTC. It yields the protein CASSGVYYEQYF.

The rearrangement links TRBV5-1 to TRBJ2-7; TRBD1 matches 8 bases. Germline trimming cut 4 bases from V and 6 bases from J; bases unmatched to any gene: 6. The CDR3 totals 13 residues. CDR1 SGHRS and CDR2 YFSETQ come from the germline V gene. The CDR3 DNA reads TGCGCCAGCAGCCCGACAGGGGATCTCGAGCAGTACTTC. It specifies CASSPTGDLEQYF.

This chain joins TRBV14 and TRBJ2-3; no clear D. Germline V lookup: CDR1 SGHDN, CDR2 FVKESK. The CDR3 covers 14 residues. Deletions cut 7 bases from V and 4 bases from J, with 15 bases between. The CDR3 nucleotides read TGTGCCAGCATAGGATCGGATGCCCCAGATACGCAGTATTTT. It codes for CASIGSDAPDTQYF.

The sample holds one count of this clone. V gene TRBV6-6 combines with J gene TRBJ2-7; the match to TRBD2 covers 12 bases. The CDR3 loop spans 15 amino acids. Germline loops: CDR1 MNHNY, CDR2 SVGAGI (reference sequence). The J segment lost 3 bases and the V segment lost 0 bases, leaving 0 bases of the junction unmatched. The DNA of the CDR3 is TGTGCCAGCAGTTACTCGACTAGCGGGGGCTACGAGCAGTACTTC. It encodes CASSYSTSGGYEQYF.

The chain couples TRBV10-2 to TRBJ2-7; 9 bases map to TRBD1. The CDR3 spans 14 residues. V was pared by 0 bases and J by 9 bases, with 6 bases of the junction left unmatched. Germline V gene sequence: CDR1 WSHSY, CDR2 SAAADI. The CDR3 bases are TGCGCCAGCAGTGAGTCTCTTTGGGACAGGGTGCAGTACTTC. This sequence encodes CASSESLWDRVQYF.

The chain has TRBV19 and TRBJ2-5; no clear D gene. From germline, CDR1 is LNHDA and CDR2 SQIVND (reference sequence). Trimming removed 5 bases from V and 1 base from J, with 2 bases in between. This CDR3 region has 11 residues. CDR3 DNA: TGTGCCAGTAGTCGCCAAGAGACCCAGTACTTC. Protein product: CASSRQETQYF.

The chain recombines TRBV4-3 with TRBJ2-1; TRBD2 aligns across 8 bases. Per germline, CDR1 LGHNA and CDR2 YSLEER. V lost 1 base, J lost 2 bases, and 4 bases stayed unmatched. CDR3 length: 16 amino acids. DNA of the CDR3: TGCGCCAGCAGCCAAGGAACTAGCGGTACCTACAATGAGCAGTTCTTC. It translates to CASSQGTSGTYNEQFF.

The V and J genes are TRBV19 and TRBJ1-1; 9 bases agree with TRBD1. The germline gives CDR1 LNHDA, CDR2 SQIVND (reference sequence). The CDR3 consists of 14 residues. Trimming cost V 7 bases and J 4 bases; bases outside gene matches: 7. CDR3 sequence (DNA): TGTGCCAGTACCCCGACAGGGGGTGGCACTGAAGCTTTCTTT. Residues: CASTPTGGGTEAFF. The complete variable domain, with remaining parts taken from reference TRBV19 and TRBJ1-1, reads DGGITQSPKYLFRKEGQNVTLSCEQNLNHDAMYWYRQDPGQGLRLIYYSQIVNDFQKGDIAEGYSVSREKKESFPLTVTSAQKNPTAFYLCASTPTGGGTEAFFGQGTRLTVV.

V gene TRBV7-2 combines with J gene TRBJ2-6, with D hard to call. CDR3 length: 16 residues. Germline V lookup: CDR1 SGHTA, CDR2 FQGNSA. Between the trimmed V and J ends, which lost 3 bases and 2 bases, there was a span of 11 bases. The CDR3 DNA is TGTGCCAGCAGCTTTGGAAGGGCCACTGGGGCCAACGTCCTGACTTTC. Protein: CASSFGRATGANVLTF.

The V and J genes are TRBV7-9 and TRBJ2-2; 7 positions agree with TRBD1. The CDR3 sequence is 15 residues long. The V and J ends lost 3 bases and 1 base, in that order; junction bases with no gene match: 2. Germline V lookup: CDR1 SEHNR, CDR2 FQNEAQ (reference sequence). The CDR3 bases are TGTGCCAGCAGCTTCCGGACAGGGAACACCGGGGAGCTGTTTTTT. It codes for CASSFRTGNTGELFF.

The rearrangement links TRBV9 to TRBJ2-1; D might be TRBD2 (5 bases). Per the germline V gene, CDR1 is SGDLS and CDR2 is YYNGEE. This CDR3 has 13 amino acids. The V end was cut by 0 bases, the J end by 6 bases, with 7 bases between. This chain's CDR3 is CASSVDRGNEQFF. The CDR3 nucleotides read TGTGCCAGCAGCGTAGATCGGGGCAATGAGCAGTTCTTC.

V and J are TRBV27 and TRBJ2-7, with D tentatively TRBD2 (6 bases). This CDR3 is built from 13 residues. Germline values: CDR1 MNHEY, CDR2 SMNVEV (reference sequence). Trimming left V 8 bases short and J 3 bases short, with 14 bases between. This chain's CDR3 is CASRRAGHYEQYF. CDR3 sequence (DNA): TGTGCCAGCCGAAGAGCGGGTCACTACGAGCAGTACTTC.

The chain combines TRBV2 with TRBJ2-1, with D possibly matching TRBD2 (6 bases). This CDR3 is 13 amino acids long. Trimming shortened V by 8 bases and J by 4 bases, and 12 bases separated the two germline ends. Germline V CDR1 and CDR2: SNHLY, FYNNEI. This CDR3 is CASPRRGYNEQFF. In DNA form, the CDR3 reads TGTGCCAGCCCCAGGAGGGGTTACAATGAGCAGTTCTTC.

The V and J genes are TRBV7-7 and TRBJ2-7; 11 bases are shared with TRBD2. There are 16 residues in the CDR3. The germline CDR1 and CDR2 sequences are SSHAT and FNYEAQ (reference sequence). V lost 5 bases, J lost 4 bases, and 10 bases stayed unmatched. The CDR3 spells CASSATGTSGIYEQYF. The CDR3 DNA follows: TGTGCCAGCAGCGCGACCGGGACTAGCGGAATTTACGAGCAGTACTTC.

This clone was detected only a few times. V and J are TRBV19 and TRBJ1-5; D not certain. CDR3 length: 12 residues. Trimming removed 9 bases from V and 9 bases from J, with 15 bases in between. CDR1 is LNHDA, CDR2 SQIVND, per germline (reference sequence). The CDR3 region is CASRGGVRPQHF. The CDR3 region has the DNA TGTGCCAGCCGAGGCGGTGTACGGCCCCAGCATTTT.

The V gene is TRBV6-5, the J gene TRBJ2-3, with a possible D match to TRBD2 (6 bases). Between the trimmed V and J ends, which lost 7 bases and 2 bases, there was a span of 13 bases. CDR1 and CDR2 from the germline V gene are MNHEY and SVGAGI. CDR3 length equals 14 residues. The chain's CDR3 is CASTRGTPTDTQYF. DNA for the CDR3: TGTGCCAGCACCCGCGGGACCCCCACAGATACGCAGTATTTT.

In regard to this clone: An end of the junction does not agree with germline; a read error may underlie this. The chain carries TRBV2 and TRBJ1-1; D is unresolved. This CDR3 has 12 amino acids. Germline CDR1 reads SNHLY; CDR2 reads FYNNEI. Written as DNA, the CDR3 is TGTGCCAGCAGGGAAGGACGAGCTGAAGCTTTCTTT. This translates into CASREGRAEAFF.

The gene calls are TRBV7-2 and TRBJ1-2; 10 bases fit TRBD1. The CDR3 spans 12 residues. J was trimmed by 8 bases and V by 7 bases; bases with no gene match: 4. Per germline, CDR1 SGHTA and CDR2 FQGNSA. CDR3 region: CASTTTGGGYTF. CDR3 nucleotides: TGTGCCAGCACCACGACAGGGGGCGGCTACACCTTC.

On this clone: A read error is likely here: a far larger clone is one base away. V is TRBV6-1 and J is TRBJ2-7; 11 nucleotides agree with TRBD2. Per the germline V gene, CDR1 is MNHNS and CDR2 is SASEGT. The CDR3 runs 15 residues. CDR3 in amino acids: CASSEELAGAYGQYF. The CDR3 nucleotides read TGTGCCAGCAGTGAAGAACTAGCGGGAGCCTACGGGCAGTACTTC.

The chain joins TRBV6-1 to TRBJ2-7, with D perhaps TRBD2 (5 bases). The V gene's germline CDR1 is MNHNS and CDR2 SASEGT. The V end lost 6 bases, the J end lost 5 bases, and 17 bases lay between the germline ends. This CDR3 contains 14 residues. The CDR3 DNA is TGTGCCAGCAGGCTCGCTAGCCCCGCCGACGAGCAGTACTTC. Encoded protein: CASRLASPADEQYF.

V and J are TRBV11-2 and TRBJ2-1; the D gene could be TRBD1 or TRBD2 (5 bases each). V was pared by 4 bases and J by 3 bases, with 16 bases between. Germline-derived CDR1 and CDR2 are SGHAT and FQNNGV. The length of the CDR3 is 16 residues. CDR3 sequence reads: CASSSFGTTDYNEQFF. As DNA, the CDR3 is TGTGCCAGCAGCTCCTTTGGGACCACTGACTACAATGAGCAGTTCTTC.

This clone is a singleton in its sample. A far larger clone differs by one base, so this is likely a read error. The chain couples TRBV6-5 to TRBJ2-1, with 10 bases identical to TRBD2. Germline lookup yields CDR1 MNHEY and CDR2 SVGAGI. There are 15 residues in the CDR3. As DNA, the CDR3 is TGTGCCAGCAGTGACTCTAGCGGGAGTTACAATGAGCAGTTCTTC. Translated, it gives CASSDSSGSYNEQFF.

This chain joins TRBV5-1 and TRBJ1-1, with 9 bases identical to TRBD1. The CDR3 length is 20 residues. Germline V CDR1 and CDR2: SGHRS, YFSETQ. V lost 1 base, J lost 0 bases, and 16 bases stayed unmatched. The CDR3 DNA sequence: TGCGCCAGCAGCTTGCGTTGGGACAGGGCCCCCTCTGGCATGAACACTGAAGCTTTCTTT. Its protein is CASSLRWDRAPSGMNTEAFF. The whole variable domain, remainder taken from reference TRBV5-1 and TRBJ1-1, is KAGVTQTPRYLIKTRGQQVTLSCSPISGHRSVSWYQQTPGQGLQFLFEYFSETQRNKGNFPGRFSGRQFSNSRSEMNVSTLELGDSALYLCASSLRWDRAPSGMNTEAFFGQGTRLTVV.

Only a few counts were recorded for this clone. This sequence joins TRBV11-2 and TRBJ2-2; D not resolved. This CDR3 is built from 16 residues. Between the trimmed V and J ends, which lost 1 base and 2 bases, there was a span of 11 bases. Germline assignment: CDR1 SGHAT and CDR2 FQNNGV. The CDR3 loop reads CASSLVSAANTGELFF. The CDR3 nucleotides read TGTGCCAGCAGCTTAGTATCGGCAGCCAACACCGGGGAGCTGTTTTTT.

A word on this clone: Given a far larger clone just one base away, this is likely a sequencing read error. The CDR3 carries no conserved terminal phenylalanine or tryptophan, so it likely arises from a read error. V gene TRBV6-4 combines with J gene TRBJ1-2; a weak D match, TRBD1 (5 bases). With 0 bases removed from V and 6 bases from J, the gap between germline ends came to 14 bases. CDR3 length: 15 amino acids. The germline gives CDR1 MRHNA, CDR2 SNTAGT. The CDR3 loop is CASSDSPDRADGYTL. The CDR3 DNA reads TGTGCCAGCAGTGACTCTCCTGACAGAGCAGATGGCTACACCCTC.

This clone was detected only once. V usage is TRBV5-6 and J usage is TRBJ2-2, with 8 positions matching TRBD1. The CDR3 extends over 15 amino acids. CDR1 and CDR2 (germline): SGHDT, YYEEEE. V trimming: 1 base; J trimming: 2 bases; junction bases outside the gene matches: 1. CDR3 DNA sequence: TGTGCCAGCAGCTTGCAGGGGGCAAACACCGGGGAGCTGTTTTTT. As protein: CASSLQGANTGELFF. Together with reference TRBV5-6 and TRBJ2-2, the CDR3 gives the full variable domain: DAGVTQSPTHLIKTRGQQVTLRCSPKSGHDTVSWYQQALGQGPQFIFQYYEEEERQRGNFPDRFSGHQFPNYSSELNVNALLLGDSALYLCASSLQGANTGELFFGEGSRLTVL.

The chain is built from TRBV7-2 and TRBJ1-1; D is ambiguous. This CDR3 comprises 13 residues. Trimming took off 1 base at V and 7 bases at J, with 10 bases between the two ends. CDR1 and CDR2 from the germline V gene are SGHTA and FQGNSA. As DNA, the CDR3 is TGTGCCAGCAGCTTAGGAGCGGCAGGTGAAGCTTTCTTT. Translation gives CASSLGAAGEAFF.

This rearrangement joins TRBV2 to TRBJ2-7; D gene uncertain. The germline V gene has CDR1 SNHLY and CDR2 FYNNEI. This CDR3 comprises 12 residues. Trimming removed 1 base at V and 5 bases at J, with 6 bases between. The CDR3 DNA reads as TGTGCCAGCAGTGAAGGTTCGCACGAGCAGTACTTC. It codes for CASSEGSHEQYF.